This TCR beta chain was captured by sequencing in a study of blood T cell repertoires in COVID-19. Looking at the study overall: T cells, B-cell-depleted T cells, or PBMCs supplied cDNA or gDNA.

Sequencing was performed with immunoSEQ multiplex PCR; in TCRdb, only in-frame clones are kept and a portion is missing. This table has fewer than 80,000 clones, roughly 90% appearing once. The CDR3 covers 14 residues. Germline loops: CDR1 SEHNR, CDR2 FQNEAQ (reference sequence). The ends were cut back, 2 bases at V and 8 bases at J, with 15 bases in the middle. The chain uses TRBV7-9 and TRBJ1-2; D perhaps matches TRBD1 (6 bases). Input material: peripheral blood. This TCR derives from a human donor in a cohort sampled during active COVID-19. The CDR3 DNA reads TGTGCCAGCAGCTTAAAGCAGGGGTACGTGGGCTACACCTTC. This encodes CASSLKQGYVGYTF.